Listed here is a single TCR beta chain. The sample is drawn from a study of OX40 agonist ivuxolimab in advanced cancers. Clones were read by immunoSEQ multiplex PCR, and TCRdb kept only the in-frame ones, dropping some. The data show some 50,000 clones, with 81% seen just once and over 5% held by the top ten. The clonotype comes from an adult with an advanced solid tumor such as melanoma, head and neck, liver or kidney cancer. The sequenced sample was CD4+ or CD8+ T cells sorted from blood, obtained in a trial of the OX40 agonist ivuxolimab.

The CDR3 here is CASSIDHQNQPQHF. DNA of the CDR3: TGTGCCAGTAGTATAGATCACCAGAATCAGCCCCAGCATTTT. The chain combines TRBV19 with TRBJ1-5; D gene unclear. Germline assignment: CDR1 LNHDA and CDR2 SQIVND (reference sequence). The CDR3 spans 14 residues. The ends were cut back, 0 bases at V and 4 bases at J, with 7 bases in the middle.